What follows is one TCR beta chain and its context. Its target is unknown. Per germline, CDR1 SEHNR and CDR2 FQNEAQ (reference sequence). Trimming pared 5 bases from V and 2 bases from J, leaving 9 bases between. This CDR3 has 13 residues. TCRdb independently ran MiXCR on the 5' RACE reads; one entry per CDR3 protein. Found here are over 75,000 distinct CDR3 sequences, about 9% of them singletons; the top ten hold roughly 5.5%. This sample is part of a study of CD8 T cells in ankylosing spondylitis. Study results and caveats: As reported, disease-linked clones showed significant enrichment in matched ankylosing spondylitis synovial fluid.

This sequence originates from a male donor with ankylosing spondylitis or in good health (not recorded which). V gene TRBV7-9 combines with J gene TRBJ1-2; D gene unclear. What was sequenced was blood, either unsorted or a sorted T cell fraction (not recorded which). In DNA, the CDR3 is TGTGCCAGCAGCCTAAAGCCCAACTATGGCTACACCTTC. As protein: CASSLKPNYGYTF.